The next 19 T cell receptor beta chains were all read from a single sample in a study of glioma-infiltrating T cells after dendritic cell vaccination. TCRdb's table, derived via immunoSEQ multiplex PCR, lists solely in-frame clones and lacks some. The top ten clones hold around 9.3% of a sample with over 65,000 clones, around 84% of them seen once. Stated time point: after dendritic cell vaccination, including at tumor progression/relapse. Sequenced material: blood, taken after dendritic cell vaccination. These receptors were obtained from a human donor with glioblastoma.

This chain joins TRBV28 and TRBJ2-7, with 9 bases identical to TRBD1. V dropped 4 bases and J dropped 2; count of bases not matched to a gene: 6. Germline V gene data show CDR1 as MDHEN and CDR2 as SYDVKM. This CDR3 contains 15 residues. The CDR3 DNA sequence: TGTGCCAGCAGTTCCCGTACAGGGGGCGCCTACGAGCAGTACTTC. Translated: CASSSRTGGAYEQYF.

The chain combines TRBV6-4 with TRBJ2-1, with 7 bases identical to TRBD2. CDR3 length equals 15 residues. With V trimmed by 6 bases and J by 8 bases, 13 bases remained unmatched. CDR1 and CDR2 from the germline V gene are MRHNA and SNTAGT. CDR3 sequence: CASRRSGLHTDEQFF. The CDR3 DNA is TGTGCCAGCAGAAGGTCGGGACTACACACCGATGAGCAGTTCTTC.

The gene calls are TRBV5-4 and TRBJ2-1; 8 bases match TRBD2. Trimming at V came to 4 bases and at J to 5 bases, leaving 11 bases not matched to a gene. Per germline, CDR1 SGHNT and CDR2 YYREEE (reference sequence). CDR3 length: 16 residues. The chain's CDR3 is CASSPTAGDVNNEQFF. CDR3 bases: TGTGCCAGCAGCCCTACAGCGGGAGACGTTAACAATGAGCAGTTCTTC.

This clone was seen a few times. The CDR3 DNA reads as TGTGCCAGCAGCTTGGAGGGGACAGGGGTCTACGAGCAGTACTTC. It translates to CASSLEGTGVYEQYF. The J gene is TRBJ2-7, the V gene TRBV5-6, with 10 bases aligning to TRBD1. Trimming took 0 bases from V and 3 from J; bases not matched to a gene: 3. CDR3 length equals 15 residues. Per germline, CDR1 SGHDT and CDR2 YYEEEE. Supplemented by reference TRBV5-6 and TRBJ2-7, the full variable domain reads DAGVTQSPTHLIKTRGQQVTLRCSPKSGHDTVSWYQQALGQGPQFIFQYYEEEERQRGNFPDRFSGHQFPNYSSELNVNALLLGDSALYLCASSLEGTGVYEQYFGPGTRLTVT.

The rearrangement uses TRBV5-1 and TRBJ2-3; D is ambiguous. V was shortened by 4 bases and J by 4 bases, with 13 bases between the two germline ends. CDR1 is SGHRS, CDR2 YFSETQ, per germline. CDR3 length equals 14 residues. The chain's CDR3 is CASSPTGGSDTQYF. CDR3 bases: TGCGCCAGCAGCCCGACGGGTGGATCAGATACGCAGTATTTT.

This clone showed up just once. The chain recombines TRBV2 with TRBJ2-3; D is perhaps TRBD1 (5 bases). CDR3 length equals 14 residues. Germline V gene sequence: CDR1 SNHLY, CDR2 FYNNEI. Deletions cut 4 bases from V and 0 bases from J, with 8 bases between. CDR3 sequence: CASSVTASTDTQYF. The CDR3 region has the DNA TGTGCCAGCAGTGTGACAGCTAGCACAGATACGCAGTATTTT.

The rearrangement links TRBV18 to TRBJ2-7, with 12 bases fitting TRBD1. This CDR3 is built from 18 residues. The germline gives CDR1 KGHSH, CDR2 LQKENI. V lost 0 bases, J lost 3 bases, and 9 bases stayed unmatched. The CDR3 DNA follows: TGTGCCAGCTCACCACCCCGGGACAGGGGGCTCCCGGTCTACGAGCAGTACTTC. Its translation: CASSPPRDRGLPVYEQYF.

The chain joins TRBV2 to TRBJ2-7; D not resolved. CDR1 and CDR2 (germline): SNHLY, FYNNEI. There are 11 residues in the CDR3. With 3 bases removed from V and 4 bases from J, the gap between germline ends came to 4 bases. The DNA for the CDR3 is TGTGCCAGCAGTGATCAGTACGAGCAGTACTTC. The encoded protein is CASSDQYEQYF.

This clone was picked up a small number of times. The gene calls are TRBV7-2 and TRBJ2-5; 9 nucleotides line up with TRBD1. Germline-derived CDR1 and CDR2 are SGHTA and FQGNSA. Trimming removed 5 bases from V and 10 bases from J; junction bases left unmatched: 11. This CDR3 spans 14 amino acids. As DNA, the CDR3 is TGTGCCAGCAGCCTGGACAGGGGACTTAGGGACCAGTACTTC. This sequence encodes CASSLDRGLRDQYF.

This clone occurred once. The chain couples TRBV28 to TRBJ2-7; 10 bases map to TRBD1. Germline trimming cut 2 bases from V and 3 bases from J; bases unmatched to any gene: 7. The CDR3 is made up of 16 amino acids. CDR1 is MDHEN and CDR2 is SYDVKM in the germline V gene. The CDR3 bases are TGTGCCAGCAGTTTACCGGGACAGGGGCGACTCTACGAGCAGTACTTC. Translation gives CASSLPGQGRLYEQYF. The full variable domain, its missing parts supplied by reference TRBV28 and TRBJ2-7, is DVKVTQSSRYLVKRTGEKVFLECVQDMDHENMFWYRQDPGLGLRLIYFSYDVKMKEKGDIPEGYSVSREKKERFSLILESASTNQTSMYLCASSLPGQGRLYEQYFGPGTRLTVT.

The chain employs TRBV5-1 and TRBJ1-1, with unresolved D. This CDR3 contains 16 residues. The germline V gene has CDR1 SGHRS and CDR2 YFSETQ. V shed 2 bases and J shed 1 base, with 15 bases lying between them. The CDR3 bases are TGCGCCAGCAGCTTTTCCTTTTCCCTCCCGAACACTGAAGCTTTCTTT. It encodes CASSFSFSLPNTEAFF.

The CDR3: CASSGGPYRYTEAFF. In nucleotides, the CDR3 is TGTGCCAGCAGTGGCGGACCTTACAGGTACACTGAAGCTTTCTTT. The genes are TRBV6-1 and TRBJ1-1, with D perhaps TRBD1 (5 bases). Trimming left V 4 bases short and J 3 bases short, with 15 bases between. CDR3 size: 15 residues. Looked up from germline, CDR1 is MNHNS and CDR2 is SASEGT.

This chain uses TRBV6-5 with TRBJ2-7; D perhaps matches TRBD1 (5 bases). CDR1 is MNHEY, CDR2 SVGAGI, per germline. V dropped 5 bases and J dropped 5 bases, with 19 bases sitting between them. The CDR3 contains 15 residues. The chain's CDR3 is CASSAVQGGNDEQYF. The DNA for the CDR3 is TGTGCCAGCAGTGCAGTCCAGGGTGGGAATGACGAGCAGTACTTC.

The CDR3 sequence: CASSFSLQRGSYEQYF. CDR3 DNA sequence: TGTGCCAGCAGCTTTTCTCTTCAGCGGGGCTCCTACGAGCAGTACTTC. This chain connects TRBV27 to TRBJ2-7; 7 bases align to TRBD2. Germline trimming cut 6 bases from V and 0 bases from J; bases unmatched to any gene: 11. From germline, CDR1 is MNHEY and CDR2 SMNVEV (reference sequence). The CDR3 has 16 residues.

The rearrangement links TRBV14 to TRBJ2-5, with D possibly being TRBD1 (6 bases). The germline V gene has CDR1 SGHDN and CDR2 FVKESK. CDR3 length equals 15 residues. The V and J ends lost 2 bases and 0 bases respectively, with 10 bases between them. Here the CDR3 DNA reads TGTGCCAGCAGCCAAAGCGACAGGAACCAAGAGACCCAGTACTTC. It translates to CASSQSDRNQETQYF.

The CDR3 sequence is CASSYGLAGNTDTQYF. CDR3 nucleotide sequence: TGTGCCAGCAGTTACGGCCTAGCGGGGAACACAGATACGCAGTATTTT. The chain joins TRBV6-6 to TRBJ2-3, with 9 bases fitting TRBD2. Losses at the gene ends were 2 bases for V and 2 bases for J; bases not matched to a gene: 5. The germline V gene encodes CDR1 MNHNY and CDR2 SVGAGI (reference sequence). This CDR3 has 16 amino acids.

The chain couples TRBV4-3 to TRBJ1-4; weak D call: TRBD1 (5 bases). Germline assignment: CDR1 LGHNA and CDR2 YSLEER. The CDR3 is made up of 18 amino acids. Trimming took off 0 bases at V and 3 bases at J, with 17 bases between the two ends. CDR3 nucleotide sequence: TGCGCCAGCAGCCAAGACCCGCCGGGGGGAGGCTCTAATGAAAAACTGTTTTTT. This gives the protein CASSQDPPGGGSNEKLFF.

CDR3: CASAAGQTYEQYF. The CDR3 coding sequence is TGTGCCAGCGCCGCCGGACAGACCTACGAGCAGTACTTC. The chain is built from TRBV5-4 and TRBJ2-7; a weak D match, TRBD1 (6 bases). The germline V and J ends were trimmed by 7 bases and 2 bases, with 13 bases remaining between them. Per germline, CDR1 SGHNT and CDR2 YYREEE (reference sequence). The CDR3 runs 13 residues. Using reference TRBV5-4 and TRBJ2-7 for the parts outside the CDR3, the full variable domain is ETGVTQSPTHLIKTRGQQVTLRCSSQSGHNTVSWYQQALGQGPQFIFQYYREEENGRGNFPPRFSGLQFPNYSSELNVNALELDDSALYLCASAAGQTYEQYFGPGTRLTVT.

The chain combines TRBV5-1 with TRBJ2-5; 8 bases are a match to TRBD1. The germline V gene has CDR1 SGHRS and CDR2 YFSETQ. The CDR3 covers 15 residues. V shed 3 bases, J shed 2 bases, and the junction held 6 bases outside the gene matches. The CDR3 loop reads CASSYNDRGQETQYF. In DNA, the CDR3 is TGCGCCAGCAGCTACAACGACAGGGGACAAGAGACCCAGTACTTC.